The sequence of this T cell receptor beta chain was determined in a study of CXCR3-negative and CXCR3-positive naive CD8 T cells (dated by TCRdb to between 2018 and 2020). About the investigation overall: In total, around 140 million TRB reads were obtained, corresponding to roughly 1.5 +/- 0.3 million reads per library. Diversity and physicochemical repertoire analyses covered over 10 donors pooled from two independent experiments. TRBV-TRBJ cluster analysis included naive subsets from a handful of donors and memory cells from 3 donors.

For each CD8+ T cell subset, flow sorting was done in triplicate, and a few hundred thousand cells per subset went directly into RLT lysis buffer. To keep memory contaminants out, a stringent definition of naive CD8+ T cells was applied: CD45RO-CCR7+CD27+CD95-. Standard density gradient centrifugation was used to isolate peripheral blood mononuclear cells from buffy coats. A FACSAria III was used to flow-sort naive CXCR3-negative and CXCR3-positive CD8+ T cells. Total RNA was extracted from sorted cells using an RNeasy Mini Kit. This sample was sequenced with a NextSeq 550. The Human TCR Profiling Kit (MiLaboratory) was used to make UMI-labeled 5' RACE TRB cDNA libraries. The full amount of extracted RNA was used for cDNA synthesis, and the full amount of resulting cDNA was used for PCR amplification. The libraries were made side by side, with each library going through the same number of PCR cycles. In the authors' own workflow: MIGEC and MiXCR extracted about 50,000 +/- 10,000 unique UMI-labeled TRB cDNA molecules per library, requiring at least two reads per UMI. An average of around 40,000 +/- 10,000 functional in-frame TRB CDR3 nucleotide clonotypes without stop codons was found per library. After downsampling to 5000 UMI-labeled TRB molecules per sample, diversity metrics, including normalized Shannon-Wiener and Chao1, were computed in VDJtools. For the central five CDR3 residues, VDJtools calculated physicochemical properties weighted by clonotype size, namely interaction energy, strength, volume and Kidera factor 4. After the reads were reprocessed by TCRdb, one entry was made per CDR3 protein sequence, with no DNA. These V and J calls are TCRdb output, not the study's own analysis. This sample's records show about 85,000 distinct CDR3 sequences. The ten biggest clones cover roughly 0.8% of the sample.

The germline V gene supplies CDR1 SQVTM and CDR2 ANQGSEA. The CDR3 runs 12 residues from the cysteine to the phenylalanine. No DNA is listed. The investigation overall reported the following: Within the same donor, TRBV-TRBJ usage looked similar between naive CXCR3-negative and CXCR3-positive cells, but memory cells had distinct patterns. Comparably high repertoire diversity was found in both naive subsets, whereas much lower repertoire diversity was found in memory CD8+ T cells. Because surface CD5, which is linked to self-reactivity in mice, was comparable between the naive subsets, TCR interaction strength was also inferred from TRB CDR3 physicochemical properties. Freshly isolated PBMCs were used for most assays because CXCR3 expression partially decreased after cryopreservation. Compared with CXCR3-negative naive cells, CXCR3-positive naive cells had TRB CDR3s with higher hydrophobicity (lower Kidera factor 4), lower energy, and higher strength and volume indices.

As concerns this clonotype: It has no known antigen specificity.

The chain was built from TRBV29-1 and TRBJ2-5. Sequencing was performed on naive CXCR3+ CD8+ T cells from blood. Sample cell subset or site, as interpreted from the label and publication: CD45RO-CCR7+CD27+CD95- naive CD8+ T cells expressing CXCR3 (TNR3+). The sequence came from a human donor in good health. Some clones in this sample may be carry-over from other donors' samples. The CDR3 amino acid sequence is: CSVETFQETQYF.